The present T cell receptor (delta chain) was sequenced within a study of delta chains in infants with herpesvirus infections (dated by TCRdb to the early 2020s). About the investigation overall: From birth, the study prospectively followed a Ugandan infant birth cohort to characterize gammadelta T cell responses to primary cytomegalovirus (CMV) infection. Previously published Belgian fetal and cord blood gammadelta TCR data were added only for comparison and were not generated in this cohort. Infant blood samples were grouped into approximate age categories of 1.5, 4, 8 and 12 months. A public fetal Vdelta1/Vgamma8 gammadelta TCR clonotype was searched for in infants infected with CMV after birth. Using PBMC, gammadelta TCRs were sequenced for 15 to 20 CMV-infected infants, one of whom was congenitally infected, and for several CMV-uninfected infants who had enough sample available.

The full study reports these points: Limitations noted by the authors included a small sample size and a lack of race- or environment-matched controls, because nearly all Ugandans acquire CMV before adulthood. Of about 19 CMV-infected infants, 4 carried the public Vdelta1 clonotype: three infants infected postnatally before 120 days of age and the congenitally infected infant. In CMV-uninfected infants, the public clonotype might still be present but below the detection limit. Within Vdelta1 cells, the frequency of the public clonotype appeared to be inversely correlated with age at infection and to decay rapidly, seemingly not persisting past roughly two months. The public clonotype was found only at the first time point after infection and was absent in uninfected infants and in those infected after 120 days.

In Kampala, Uganda, pregnant women receiving prenatal care were recruited and their infants were enrolled, and documentation of maternal HIV status was required. Families received weekly visits, and collection of infant clinical information, oral swabs and peripheral blood began at 6 weeks of age and continued every 4 months after that. Blood was collected in heparin tubes, and PBMC were isolated by Ficoll-Paque density gradient centrifugation and cryopreserved. Relative to its sample, this clone is medium-sized (0.01 to 0.1%). The antigen this receptor binds is unknown. Per-base quality was not reported, and no clone a single base away is much larger than it. Library generation was performed with RT-PCR. PBMC RNA was reverse transcribed with SuperScript II using gamma-chain- and delta-chain-specific primers to generate TCR cDNA. The cDNA was purified with AMPure XP beads, then amplified and indexed with Illumina adapters using the Nextera XT Index Kit. Sequencing of the gammadelta TCR libraries was done on an Illumina MiSeq using a V2 300-cycle kit. Processing in the source paper ran as follows. Using MiXCR v2.1.12, CDR3 sequences were assembled, and reads were mapped onto D, J and V genes obtained from GenBank. Repertoire analyses of the CDR3 clonotypes were performed with VDJtools v1.2.1. TCRdb reprocessed the public data with the CATT caller; entries with the same nucleotide sequence were combined afterwards. The V and J calls and clone size come from TCRdb's table, not from the authors' own analysis. Counted in this sample were 1,000 or so delta-chain clones; 31% of them appeared once. Approximately 18% of the sample is taken by the ten largest.

As encoded in the germline V gene, CDR1 is TSESDYY while CDR2 is QEAYKQQN. Cut back by 3 bases and 0 bases, the V and J ends lie 36 bases apart. The CDR3 has 23 amino acids, counting the end cysteine and phenylalanine. Only the CDR3 portion is preserved as DNA: 69 bases, with reading frame beginning at the first base. This chain is built from TRAV38-2/DV8 and TRDJ1; the D gene is tentatively TRDD2 or TRDD3, each matching 8 bases. The sample was peripheral blood, taken at time point 3 of longitudinal follow-up. The sequence came from a human donor who was a Ugandan infant, either HIV-exposed or HIV-unexposed (not recorded which). The sequenced DNA is TGTGCTTATAGGAACTTCTCTCTTCCTACGTACTGGGGGTTCCTCTATAACACCGATAAACTCATCTTT. It codes for CAYRNFSLPTYWGFLYNTDKLIF.